Sequencing of this T cell receptor (beta chain) was carried out in a study of T cell repertoires in cytomegalovirus infection (dated by TCRdb to about 2019). Regarding the study in general: Recently identified HLA-C-restricted CMV epitopes, whose presentation resists viral immunomodulation, were targeted by peptide stimulations together with well-studied HLA-B-restricted epitopes. Donor HLA type was relevant to the analysis, as public TCR beta signatures indicated carriage of CMV infection together with the matching HLA type.

There are 17 amino acids in the CDR3, from cysteine to phenylalanine inclusive. The read is trimmed to its CDR3 DNA, 51 bases read in frame from base 1. As encoded in the germline V gene, CDR1 is MNHGY while CDR2 is SAAAGT. V drops 6 bases and J drops 2 bases, leaving 20 bases in between. The paper as a whole reports these results and caveats: In both this cohort and an independent cohort of under 450 donors, the cumulative frequency of public TCR beta family members distinguished carriers of CMV infection plus the relevant HLA type. The ex vivo response was dominated by HLA-C-restricted CMV-specific TCR beta clonotypes, which also provided the single most frequent clonotype in two of eight donors.

Sequencing was performed on an Illumina HiSeq 1500. TCRdb reprocessing: public reads trimmed at Q25 with fastp, clones called with MiXCR, in-frame beta chains kept. CDR3 protein duplicates are merged, each entry listing the most common genes and DNA. This sample gives about 920,000 distinct CDR3 sequences in total; less than 35% of them show up just once. 11% to 15% of the sample is taken by the ten largest. The label giving this sample's treatment or condition can be read as: in vitro stimulation with specific CMV peptide epitopes to enrich CMV-specific T cells. Of note for this clonotype: What this receptor recognizes is not known. No base quality information exists; no much larger clone differs at one position.

This TCR derives from a human donor in good health (CMV status not recorded). Some clones in this sample may be carry-over from other donors' samples. The chain is made from TRBV6-8 and TRBJ1-5; the D gene identity is not certain. The sequencing used cultured CD8+ T cells from PBMCs, collected from culture after CMV antigen stimulation. The CDR3 corresponds to CASSTERAAMGNQPQHF. The DNA reads TGTGCCAGCAGCACAGAGCGGGCCGCGATGGGCAATCAGCCCCAGCATTTT.